The 19 T cell receptor beta chains in this list originate from one sample, sequenced in a study of T cells in Graves' hyperthyroidism and ophthalmopathy. TCR beta CDR3 regions were amplified from RNA transcripts. TCR CDR3 underwent first-round RT-PCR with the HTBI primer set. TCRdb ran MiXCR on the multiplex PCR reads and lists one entry per CDR3 protein. The repertoire holds 550,000 to 850,000 distinct CDR3 sequences, 18% seen once, with around 17% in the top ten. The sequencing input was blood. The receptors here all came from a woman aged 45-65 years with Graves' hyperthyroidism that later progressed to Graves' ophthalmopathy.

At least ten counts were recorded for this clonotype. CDR3 sequence: CAWSVARGPAGYTF. The CDR3 DNA reads as TGTGCCTGGAGTGTAGCCCGGGGGCCAGCTGGCTACACCTTC. The rearrangement uses TRBV30 and TRBJ1-2; the D gene is possibly TRBD1 (6 bases). This CDR3 contains 14 residues. The V gene's germline CDR1 is GTSNPN and CDR2 SVGIG (reference sequence). With 0 bases removed from V and 7 bases from J, the gap between germline ends came to 15 bases.

This clonotype has ten or more counts. The chain joins TRBV12-3 or TRBV12-4 to TRBJ2-7; TRBD2 agrees at 7 bases. The CDR3 is 15 amino acids. After removal of 2 bases from V and 4 bases from J, the junction contained 8 bases not matched to a gene. The CDR3 loop reads CASSLIGLREYEQYF. In DNA form, the CDR3 reads TGTGCCAGCAGTTTAATCGGCCTGCGGGAGTACGAGCAGTACTTC.

This clonotype was recorded a few times. V and J are TRBV10-2 and TRBJ2-5, with 7 bases fitting TRBD1. Per germline, CDR1 WSHSY and CDR2 SAAADI. The CDR3 consists of 14 residues. V was pared by 8 bases and J by 0 bases, with 6 bases of the junction left unmatched. The DNA for the CDR3 is TGCGCCAGCCGCCCGGACAGGAACCAAGAGACCCAGTACTTC. Its protein product is CASRPDRNQETQYF.

The chain joins TRBV6-2 or TRBV6-3 to TRBJ1-4, with 9 positions matching TRBD1. This CDR3 has 13 residues. CDR1 and CDR2 from the germline V gene are MNHEY and SVGEGT. The V and J ends lost 6 bases and 6 bases, in that order; junction bases with no gene match: 2. The CDR3 loop reads CASSWDRDEKLFF. The DNA for the CDR3 is TGTGCCAGCAGCTGGGACAGGGATGAAAAACTGTTTTTT.

The rearrangement links TRBV15 to TRBJ1-2; 9 bases align to TRBD1. The germline V gene has CDR1 LNHNV and CDR2 YYDKDF (reference sequence). V gave up 0 bases and J gave up 8 bases; unmatched junction bases: 10. The CDR3 is 16 amino acids. The CDR3 loop reads CATSRDPWDREFGYTF. The CDR3, as DNA: TGTGCCACCAGCAGAGATCCCTGGGACAGGGAGTTCGGCTACACCTTC.

This clonotype was recorded at least ten times. The chain carries TRBV5-1 and TRBJ1-1; TRBD1 matches at 10 bases. This CDR3 has 13 residues. Germline values: CDR1 SGHRS, CDR2 YFSETQ. Trimming at V came to 4 bases and at J to 11 bases, leaving 8 bases not matched to a gene. The CDR3 DNA reads as TGCGCCAGCAGCGGAATCGACAGGGGGCATGCTTTCTTT. As protein: CASSGIDRGHAFF.

This clonotype was detected ten times or more. The J gene is TRBJ2-5, the V gene TRBV2; TRBD2 matches 8 bases. V shed 2 bases, J shed 6 bases, and the junction held 8 bases outside the gene matches. CDR3 size: 15 residues. Germline loops: CDR1 SNHLY, CDR2 FYNNEI. The CDR3 nucleotides are TGTGCCAGCAGTGAACGGATAGCGGGGATAAAGACCCAGTACTTC. This translates into CASSERIAGIKTQYF. Together with reference TRBV2 and TRBJ2-5, the CDR3 gives the full variable domain: EPEVTQTPSHQVTQMGQEVILRCVPISNHLYFYWYRQILGQKVEFLVSFYNNEISEKSEIFDDQFSVERPDGSNFTLKIRSTKLEDSAMYFCASSERIAGIKTQYFGPGTRLLVL.

This chain connects TRBV9 to TRBJ1-3; no reliable D call. CDR3 length equals 15 residues. Germline CDR1 reads SGDLS; CDR2 reads YYNGEE. V was cut by 0 bases and J by 0 bases, with 7 bases left in between. CDR3 in amino acids: CASSVDLSSGNTIYF. CDR3 sequence (DNA): TGTGCCAGCAGCGTAGACCTAAGCTCTGGAAACACCATATATTTT. Complete variable domain (other parts from reference TRBV9 and TRBJ1-3): DSGVTQTPKHLITATGQRVTLRCSPRSGDLSVYWYQQSLDQGLQFLIQYYNGEERAKGNILERFSAQQFPDLHSELNLSSLELGDSALYFCASSVDLSSGNTIYFGEGSWLTVV.

The gene calls are TRBV12-3 or TRBV12-4 and TRBJ2-1, with TRBD1 matching over 9 bases. J was trimmed by 9 bases and V by 5 bases; bases with no gene match: 11. This CDR3 comprises 15 residues. The CDR3 sequence: CASSTSRTGAVEQFF. CDR3 nucleotides: TGTGCCAGCAGTACCTCCAGGACAGGGGCCGTTGAGCAGTTCTTC.

This clonotype occurred many times. This chain links TRBV19 with TRBJ1-1, with 8 bases fitting TRBD1. Per the germline V gene, CDR1 is LNHDA and CDR2 is SQIVND (reference sequence). Losses at the gene ends were 7 bases for V and 6 bases for J; bases not matched to a gene: 7. The CDR3 sequence is 13 residues long. This chain's CDR3 is CASILDRAAEAFF. CDR3 DNA sequence: TGTGCCAGTATTCTGGACAGGGCTGCTGAAGCTTTCTTT.

This clonotype was found a few times. The chain has TRBV7-2 and TRBJ1-1, with no clear D. CDR1 is SGHTA and CDR2 is FQGNSA in the germline V gene. V dropped 5 bases and J dropped 6 bases, with 10 bases sitting between them. The CDR3 length is 12 residues. The CDR3 sequence: CASSPYTSEAFF. CDR3 nucleotides: TGTGCCAGCAGCCCGTACACTTCTGAAGCTTTCTTT.

With respect to this clonotype: The germline gene is not matched at one end of the junction; a read error may be the cause. V usage is TRBV12-3 or TRBV12-4 and J usage is TRBJ2-2; 9 bases line up with TRBD1. This CDR3 region has 17 residues. The CDR3, as DNA: TGTGCCAGCAGTACCCTGACAGGGGGTACGAAAACCGGGGAGCTGTTTTTT. It translates to CASSTLTGGTKTGELFF.

This clonotype occurred many times. V is TRBV20-1 and J is TRBJ2-7; D remains unclear. V was pared by 7 bases and J by 0 bases, with 13 bases between. This CDR3 comprises 13 residues. CDR1 and CDR2 (germline): DFQATT, SNEGSKA (reference sequence). CDR3 bases: TGCAGTGTTCAGAAATCTCCCTCCTACGAGCAGTACTTC. It translates to CSVQKSPSYEQYF.

CDR3 in amino acids: CASSQPWGSNELDQPQHF. CDR3 coding DNA: TGCGCCAGCAGCCAACCCTGGGGTTCTAACGAACTTGATCAGCCCCAGCATTTT. The chain combines TRBV4-1 with TRBJ1-5; no definite D call. V shed 2 bases and J shed 5 bases, with 22 bases lying between them. CDR3 length: 18 residues. The germline V gene has CDR1 MGHRA and CDR2 YSYEKL.

Worth noting for this clonotype: A much larger clone is a single base away; this may be a read error. The chain carries TRBV7-9 and TRBJ1-1; perhaps TRBD1 as D (6 bases). The CDR3 is 14 amino acids. Germline assignment: CDR1 SEHNR and CDR2 FQNEAQ (reference sequence). CDR3: CASSEQGKNTGAFF. The CDR3 DNA is TGTGCCAGCAGCGAGCAGGGGAAGAACACTGGAGCTTTCTTT.

The chain combines TRBV20-1 with TRBJ2-7; 7 nucleotides agree with TRBD1. Germline values: CDR1 DFQATT, CDR2 SNEGSKA (reference sequence). The CDR3 contains 12 residues. V dropped 3 bases and J dropped 11; count of bases not matched to a gene: 10. Here the CDR3 DNA reads TGCAGTGCTAGTGCCGGTAGGGACAGAGAGTACTTC. It specifies CSASAGRDREYF.

This chain connects TRBV19 to TRBJ1-4; no firm D call. The CDR3 length is 17 residues. Trimming stripped 5 bases from V and 0 bases from J, with 16 bases between. Germline V gene lookup returns CDR1 LNHDA and CDR2 SQIVND (reference sequence). The CDR3: CASSSPGRAATNEKLFF. The DNA of the CDR3 is TGTGCCAGTAGTTCTCCGGGTAGGGCAGCAACTAATGAAAAACTGTTTTTT.

The rearrangement links TRBV6-9 to TRBJ1-4; 7 positions agree with TRBD1. Germline lookup yields CDR1 MNHGY and CDR2 SVAAGI. The CDR3 has 15 residues. Trimming removed 4 bases from V and 8 bases from J; junction bases left unmatched: 10. The CDR3: CASSSSGTVGEKLFF. In nucleotides, the CDR3 is TGTGCCAGCAGTTCCTCCGGGACAGTAGGGGAAAAACTGTTTTTT.

This clonotype was seen ten or more times. The chain uses TRBV5-1 and TRBJ1-2; D possibly corresponds to TRBD1 (6 bases). This CDR3 contains 14 residues. V was clipped by 0 bases and J by 3 bases, with 9 bases between them. Per germline, CDR1 SGHRS and CDR2 YFSETQ. CDR3: CASSLDRVDYGYTF. Here the CDR3 DNA reads TGCGCCAGCAGCTTGGACAGGGTCGACTATGGCTACACCTTC. Variable domain in full (rest from reference TRBV5-1 and TRBJ1-2): KAGVTQTPRYLIKTRGQQVTLSCSPISGHRSVSWYQQTPGQGLQFLFEYFSETQRNKGNFPGRFSGRQFSNSRSEMNVSTLELGDSALYLCASSLDRVDYGYTFGSGTRLTVV.